One sample yielded the 8 T cell receptor beta chains listed below, sequenced in a study of CD8 T cells in ankylosing spondylitis. TCRdb re-derived calls from the 5' RACE reads in MiXCR, one entry per CDR3 protein. The data show tens of thousands of distinct CDR3 sequences, approximately 11% seen once. The sequencing input was blood, either unsorted or a sorted T cell fraction (not recorded which). Every receptor here comes from a male donor with ankylosing spondylitis or in good health (not recorded which).

Ten or more counts support this clonotype. The junction does not match germline at one end; this may be a read error. This chain uses TRBV29-1 with TRBJ2-7; D may be TRBD1 or TRBD2 (5 bases each). The CDR3 sequence is 13 residues long. Looked up from germline, CDR1 is SQVTM and CDR2 is ANQGSEA. The chain's CDR3 is CSAEGLLGDEQYF. In DNA, the CDR3 is TGCAGCGCTGAAGGGTTGTTGGGGGACGAGCAGTACTTC.

The table lists this clonotype with many counts. The chain joins TRBV9 to TRBJ2-7; tentative D call: TRBD2 (6 bases). The CDR3 loop spans 13 amino acids. The germline V gene has CDR1 SGDLS and CDR2 YYNGEE. Between the trimmed V and J ends, which lost 0 bases and 6 bases, there was a span of 10 bases. CDR3 sequence: CASSVVGGSEQYF. As DNA, the CDR3 is TGTGCCAGCAGCGTAGTTGGGGGGTCCGAGCAGTACTTC. Using reference TRBV9 and TRBJ2-7 for the parts outside the CDR3, the full variable domain is DSGVTQTPKHLITATGQRVTLRCSPRSGDLSVYWYQQSLDQGLQFLIQYYNGEERAKGNILERFSAQQFPDLHSELNLSSLELGDSALYFCASSVVGGSEQYFGPGTRLTVT.

This clonotype has only a few counts. This chain uses TRBV18 with TRBJ1-2; D uncertain. Germline CDR1 and CDR2: KGHSH and LQKENI. Trimming took off 0 bases at V and 3 bases at J, with 11 bases between the two ends. This CDR3 contains 15 residues. In DNA form, the CDR3 reads TGTGCCAGCTCACCACCATCAGGATTGGACTATGGCTACACCTTC. Encoded protein: CASSPPSGLDYGYTF. Full variable domain (outside the CDR3, taken from reference TRBV18 and TRBJ1-2): NAGVMQNPRHLVRRRGQEARLRCSPMKGHSHVYWYRQLPEEGLKFMVYLQKENIIDESGMPKERFSAEFPKEGPSILRIQQVVRGDSAAYFCASSPPSGLDYGYTFGSGTRLTVV.

This clonotype was seen many times. The V gene is TRBV12-3 or TRBV12-4, the J gene TRBJ1-2; no clear D gene. The CDR3 runs 13 residues. The V and J ends lost 2 bases and 4 bases respectively, with 8 bases between them. This CDR3 is CASSLTGSYGYTF. CDR3 nucleotide sequence: TGTGCCAGCAGTTTAACGGGAAGCTATGGCTACACCTTC.

The chain has TRBV5-1 and TRBJ2-1, with D possibly matching TRBD1 (6 bases). Trimming cost V 3 bases and J 9 bases, with 19 bases left between them. The CDR3 contains 15 residues. Germline V gene lookup returns CDR1 SGHRS and CDR2 YFSETQ. The CDR3, as DNA: TGCGCCAGCAGCTCCGGGACACCGAGACACAGTGAGCAGTTCTTC. Protein: CASSSGTPRHSEQFF.

This chain uses TRBV12-3 or TRBV12-4 with TRBJ1-1; D perhaps matches TRBD1 (6 bases). CDR3 size: 15 residues. Between the trimmed V and J ends, which lost 1 base and 4 bases, there was a span of 13 bases. CDR3 loop: CASSLEGGRITEAFF. Written as DNA, the CDR3 is TGTGCCAGCAGTTTAGAGGGGGGCCGTATCACTGAAGCTTTCTTT.

The sample holds many counts of this clonotype. The chain joins TRBV6-5 to TRBJ1-5, with TRBD1 identical over 10 bases. Germline V lookup: CDR1 MNHEY, CDR2 SVGAGI. V trimming: 6 bases; J trimming: 7 bases; junction bases outside the gene matches: 9. The CDR3 sequence is 15 residues long. CDR3 DNA: TGTGCCAGCAGCCCCTTCGGGACAGGGGACCAGCCCCAGCATTTT. Translation gives CASSPFGTGDQPQHF.

This clonotype came up many times. The J gene is TRBJ2-3, the V gene TRBV2, with 9 bases fitting TRBD2. V shed 2 bases and J 4 bases; nucleotides not matched to a gene: 7. This CDR3 has 16 residues. Germline V gene lookup returns CDR1 SNHLY and CDR2 FYNNEI. CDR3 region: CASSELGSGGADTQYF. The CDR3 coding sequence is TGTGCCAGCAGTGAATTGGGTAGCGGGGGTGCAGATACGCAGTATTTT.